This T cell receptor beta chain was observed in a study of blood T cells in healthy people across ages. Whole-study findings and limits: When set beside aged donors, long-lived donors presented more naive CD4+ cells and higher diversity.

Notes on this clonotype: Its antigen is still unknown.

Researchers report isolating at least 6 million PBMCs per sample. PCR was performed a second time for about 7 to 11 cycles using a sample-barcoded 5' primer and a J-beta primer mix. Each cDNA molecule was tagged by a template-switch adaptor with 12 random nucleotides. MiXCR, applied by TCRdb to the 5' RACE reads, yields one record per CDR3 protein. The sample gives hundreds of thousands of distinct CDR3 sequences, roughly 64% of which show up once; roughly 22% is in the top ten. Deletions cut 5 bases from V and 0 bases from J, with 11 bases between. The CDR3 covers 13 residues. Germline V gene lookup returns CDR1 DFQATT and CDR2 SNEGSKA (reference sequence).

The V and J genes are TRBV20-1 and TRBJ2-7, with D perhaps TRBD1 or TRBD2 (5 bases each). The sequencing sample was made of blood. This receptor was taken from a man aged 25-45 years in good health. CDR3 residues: CSALEGLSYEQYF. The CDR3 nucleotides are TGCAGTGCTCTAGAGGGGCTCTCCTACGAGCAGTACTTC.